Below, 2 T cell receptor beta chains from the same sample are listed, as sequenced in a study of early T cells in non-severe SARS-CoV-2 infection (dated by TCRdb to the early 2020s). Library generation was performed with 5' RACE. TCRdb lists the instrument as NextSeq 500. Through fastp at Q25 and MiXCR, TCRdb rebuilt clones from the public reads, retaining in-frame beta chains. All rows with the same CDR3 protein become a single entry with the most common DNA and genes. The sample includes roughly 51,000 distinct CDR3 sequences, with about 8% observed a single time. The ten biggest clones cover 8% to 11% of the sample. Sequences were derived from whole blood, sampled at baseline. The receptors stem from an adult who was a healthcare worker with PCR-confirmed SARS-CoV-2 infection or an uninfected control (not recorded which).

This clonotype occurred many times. This CDR3 reads CASSPVEGYEQYF. The CDR3 DNA is TGTGCCAGCAGCCCCGTAGAAGGGTACGAGCAGTACTTC. The chain carries TRBV6-2 or TRBV6-3 and TRBJ2-7; D is unresolved. This CDR3 comprises 13 residues. Trimming took off 6 bases at V and 4 bases at J, with 13 bases between the two ends. CDR1 and CDR2 (germline): MNHEY, SVGEGT.

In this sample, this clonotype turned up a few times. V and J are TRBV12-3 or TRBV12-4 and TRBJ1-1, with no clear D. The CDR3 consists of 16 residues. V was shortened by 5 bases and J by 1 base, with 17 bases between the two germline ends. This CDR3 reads CASSLSGGRSNTEAFF. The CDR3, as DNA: TGTGCCAGCAGTCTCTCGGGAGGCAGATCGAACACTGAAGCTTTCTTT.